The T cell receptor (beta chain) under discussion was sequenced for a study of T cells in Graves' hyperthyroidism and ophthalmopathy. This clonotype was observed at least ten times. Its antigen remains unknown. The CDR3 contains 13 residues. V lost 2 bases, J lost 9 bases, and 13 bases lay in between. Germline V gene data show CDR1 as MDHEN and CDR2 as SYDVKM. Uncontrolled infection, other autoimmune disease, pregnancy or lactation excluded patients. Fresh 10 ml peripheral blood yielded PBMCs. Amplification of TCR beta CDR3 regions was performed using RNA transcripts as template. Carried out on the TCR CDR3, a first-round RT-PCR used the HTBI primer set. TCRdb reprocessed the multiplex PCR reads via MiXCR and lists one record per CDR3 protein. The sample carries about 260,000 distinct CDR3 sequences, about 17% recorded once. Study observations and caveats: Expanded thyroid clonotypes (above 0.001) were mostly also found in blood.

The J gene is TRBJ2-5, the V gene TRBV28; D possibly matches TRBD1 or TRBD2 (5 bases each). The origin of this receptor is a woman aged 18-29 years with Graves' ophthalmopathy. Specimen: blood. CDR3: CASSLGQPEAQYF. Here the CDR3 DNA reads TGTGCCAGCAGTTTAGGACAACCGGAGGCCCAGTACTTC.